The 3 T cell receptor beta chains listed next were all sequenced from one sample in a study of cytomegalovirus exposure and HLA in healthy donors. 13 Jbeta primers and 60 Vbeta primers were used for the PCR. Generated by immunoSEQ multiplex PCR, the TCRdb table keeps only in-frame clones and is missing some. The table shows 150,000 to 200,000 clones, with approximately 70% occurring only once. The sample was PBMCs. The receptors stem from a man in his forties in good health and CMV-seropositive.

This clone showed up just once. This sequence joins TRBV7-2 and TRBJ1-1, with TRBD1 identical over 7 bases. There are 16 residues in the CDR3. With 7 bases clipped from V and 0 bases from J, the junction kept 11 bases outside the gene matches. CDR1 and CDR2 from the germline V gene are SGHTA and FQGNSA. The DNA of the CDR3 is TGTGCCAGCACGATCAGGGGACAGATCATGAACACTGAAGCTTTCTTT. Protein: CASTIRGQIMNTEAFF.

The count of this clone is one. The CDR3 region has the DNA TGTGCCAGCAGCGCCGACAGGATTCAGCCCCAGCATTTT. Translation: CASSADRIQPQHF. This chain links TRBV6-1 with TRBJ1-5; D perhaps matches TRBD1 (6 bases). The germline gives CDR1 MNHNS, CDR2 SASEGT. The CDR3 covers 13 residues. V was clipped by 6 bases and J by 6 bases, with 12 bases between them.

J is TRBJ2-7 and V is TRBV7-2; the D is unclear. V was trimmed by 2 bases and J by 2 bases, leaving 7 bases between them. Germline CDR1 SGHTA, CDR2 FQGNSA. The CDR3 length is 13 residues. This chain's CDR3 is CASSLNAAYEQYF. DNA of the CDR3: TGTGCCAGCAGCTTAAATGCAGCCTACGAGCAGTACTTC.